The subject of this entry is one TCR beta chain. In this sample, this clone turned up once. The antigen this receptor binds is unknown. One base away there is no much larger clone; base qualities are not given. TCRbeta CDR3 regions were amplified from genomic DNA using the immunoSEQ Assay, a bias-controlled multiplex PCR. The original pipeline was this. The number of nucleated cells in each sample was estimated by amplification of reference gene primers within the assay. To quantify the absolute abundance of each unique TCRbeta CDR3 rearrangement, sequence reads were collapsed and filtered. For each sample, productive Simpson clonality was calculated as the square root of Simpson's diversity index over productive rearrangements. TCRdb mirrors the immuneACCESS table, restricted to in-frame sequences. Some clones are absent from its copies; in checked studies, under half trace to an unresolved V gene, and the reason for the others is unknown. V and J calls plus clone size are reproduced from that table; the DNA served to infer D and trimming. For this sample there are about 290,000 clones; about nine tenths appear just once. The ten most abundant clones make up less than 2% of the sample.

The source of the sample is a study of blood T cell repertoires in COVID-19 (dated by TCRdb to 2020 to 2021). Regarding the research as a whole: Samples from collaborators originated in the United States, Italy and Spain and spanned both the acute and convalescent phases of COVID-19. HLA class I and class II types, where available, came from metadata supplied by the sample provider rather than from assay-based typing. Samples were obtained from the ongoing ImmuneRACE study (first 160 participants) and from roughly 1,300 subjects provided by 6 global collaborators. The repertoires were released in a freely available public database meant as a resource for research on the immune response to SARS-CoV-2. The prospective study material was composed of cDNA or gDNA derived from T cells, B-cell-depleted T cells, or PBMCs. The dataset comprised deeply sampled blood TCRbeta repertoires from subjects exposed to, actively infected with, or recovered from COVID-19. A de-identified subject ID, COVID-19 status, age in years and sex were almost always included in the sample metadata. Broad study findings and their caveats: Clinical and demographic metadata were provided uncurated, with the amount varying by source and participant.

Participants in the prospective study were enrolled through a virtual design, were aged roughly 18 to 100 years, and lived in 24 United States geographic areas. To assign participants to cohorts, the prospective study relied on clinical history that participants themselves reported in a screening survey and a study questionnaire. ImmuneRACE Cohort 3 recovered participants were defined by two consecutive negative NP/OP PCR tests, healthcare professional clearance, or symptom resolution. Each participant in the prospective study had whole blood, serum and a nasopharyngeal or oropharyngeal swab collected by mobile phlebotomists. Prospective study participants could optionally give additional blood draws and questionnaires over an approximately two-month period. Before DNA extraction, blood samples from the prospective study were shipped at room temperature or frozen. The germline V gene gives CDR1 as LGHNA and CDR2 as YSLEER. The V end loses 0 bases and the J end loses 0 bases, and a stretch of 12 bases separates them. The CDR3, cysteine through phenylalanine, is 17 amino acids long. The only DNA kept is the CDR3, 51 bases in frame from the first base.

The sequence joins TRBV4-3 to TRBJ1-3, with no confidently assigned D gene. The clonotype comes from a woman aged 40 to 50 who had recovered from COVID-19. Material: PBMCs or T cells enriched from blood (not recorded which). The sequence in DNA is TGCGCCAGCAGCCAAGAACCAGAGGGCTACTCTGGAAACACCATATATTTT. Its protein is CASSQEPEGYSGNTIYF.